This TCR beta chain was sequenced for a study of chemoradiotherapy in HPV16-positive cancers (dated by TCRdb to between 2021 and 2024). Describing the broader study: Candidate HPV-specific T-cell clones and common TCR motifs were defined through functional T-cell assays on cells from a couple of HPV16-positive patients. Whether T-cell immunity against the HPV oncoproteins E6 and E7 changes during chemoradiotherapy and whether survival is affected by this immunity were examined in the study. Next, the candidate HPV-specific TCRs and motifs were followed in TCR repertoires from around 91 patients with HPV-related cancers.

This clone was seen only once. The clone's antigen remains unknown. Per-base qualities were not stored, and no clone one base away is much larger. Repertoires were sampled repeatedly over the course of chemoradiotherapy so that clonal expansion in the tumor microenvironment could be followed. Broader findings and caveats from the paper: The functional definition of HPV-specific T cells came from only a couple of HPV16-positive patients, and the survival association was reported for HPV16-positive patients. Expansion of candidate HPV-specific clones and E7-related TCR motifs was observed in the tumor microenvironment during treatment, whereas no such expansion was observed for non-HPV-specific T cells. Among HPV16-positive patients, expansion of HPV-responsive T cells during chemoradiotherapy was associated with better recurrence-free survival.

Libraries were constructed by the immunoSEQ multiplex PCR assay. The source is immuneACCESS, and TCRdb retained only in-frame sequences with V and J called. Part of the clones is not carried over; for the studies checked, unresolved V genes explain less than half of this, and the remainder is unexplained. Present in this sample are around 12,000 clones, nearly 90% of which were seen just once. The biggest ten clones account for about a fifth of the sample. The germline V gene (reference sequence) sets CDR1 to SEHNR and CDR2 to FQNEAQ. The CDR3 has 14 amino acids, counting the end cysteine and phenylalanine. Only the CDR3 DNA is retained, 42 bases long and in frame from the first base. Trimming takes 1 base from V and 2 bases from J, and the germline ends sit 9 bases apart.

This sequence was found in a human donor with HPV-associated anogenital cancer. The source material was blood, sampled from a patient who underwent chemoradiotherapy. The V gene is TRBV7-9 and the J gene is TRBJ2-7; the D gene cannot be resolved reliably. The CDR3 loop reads CASSLVDIPYEQYF. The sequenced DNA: TGTGCCAGCAGCTTAGTAGACATCCCCTACGAGCAGTACTTC.